These T cell receptor beta chains were read from a single sample in a study of T cell responses to AZD1222 COVID-19 vaccine. This table comes from immunoSEQ multiplex PCR, and its TCRdb copy is limited to in-frame clones, with some not included. Found here are approximately 170,000 clones, approximately 90% of them singletons; the top ten hold 6.5% to 7%. The sequencing here drew on peripheral blood, taken on day 0 of AZD1222 vaccination. These receptor sequences come from an adult in good health. Each CDR3 is given with its conserved first and last residue. The D gene is left open where the match is weak. Some rows mark clone size as missing; the rest say once, few, many or name a class of expanded clone.

cdr3_length	v_call	clone_size	d_call	j_call	cdr3_aa	cdr3_nt
14	TRBV10-1	NA	NA	TRBJ1-5	CASTMDRLSQPQHF	TGCGCCAGCACCATGGACAGATTATCTCAGCCCCAGCATTTT
16	TRBV2	NA	TRBD2	TRBJ2-3	CASSYGLAGGTDTQYF	TGTGCCAGCAGTTACGGACTAGCGGGGGGCACAGATACGCAGTATTTT
15	TRBV10-1	NA	NA	TRBJ2-6	CASSDSGTGANVLTF	TGCGCCAGCAGTGATAGCGGAACTGGGGCCAACGTCCTGACTTTC
14	TRBV5-1	NA	TRBD1	TRBJ1-2	CASSRTGTDYGYTF	TGCGCCAGCAGCCGGACCGGGACAGACTATGGCTACACCTTC
13	TRBV12-3/TRBV12-4	NA	NA	TRBJ1-3	CASSLLQGNTIYF	TGTGCCAGCAGTTTGTTACAAGGAAACACCATATATTTT
15	TRBV9	NA	NA	TRBJ1-5	CASSVEGRGNQPQHF	TGTGCCAGCAGCGTAGAAGGGAGGGGCAATCAGCCCCAGCATTTT
13	TRBV30	NA	NA	TRBJ1-5	CAWGPGLNQPQHF	TGTGCCTGGGGACCGGGACTCAACCAGCCCCAGCATTTT
13	TRBV30	NA	NA	TRBJ2-4	CAWSSGTGNIQYF	TGTGCCTGGAGTTCAGGGACGGGAAACATTCAGTACTTC
14	TRBV10-1	NA	NA	TRBJ2-4	CASSPSGGKNIQYF	TGCGCCAGCAGTCCGTCGGGTGGCAAAAACATTCAGTACTTC
15	TRBV5-1	NA	TRBD1	TRBJ2-7	CASSFGQGPSYEQYF	TGCGCCAGCAGCTTCGGACAGGGGCCGTCCTACGAGCAGTACTTC
15	TRBV5-1	NA	TRBD2	TRBJ2-5	CASSWTSGVQETQYF	TGCGCCAGCAGCTGGACTAGCGGGGTCCAAGAGACCCAGTACTTC
12	TRBV12-3/TRBV12-4	NA	NA	TRBJ2-2	CASSAVTGELFF	TGTGCCAGCAGTGCCGTTACCGGGGAGCTGTTTTTT
11	TRBV6-5	NA	NA	TRBJ1-1	CASTGETEAFF	TGTGCCAGCACAGGTGAAACTGAAGCTTTCTTT
13	TRBV7-8	NA	TRBD2	TRBJ2-7	CASSLGLADEQYF	TGTGCCAGCAGCTTAGGACTAGCTGACGAGCAGTACTTC
13	TRBV19	NA	NA	TRBJ1-1	CASSIFMNTEAFF	TGTGCCAGTAGTATATTTATGAACACTGAAGCTTTCTTT
12	TRBV21-1	NA	NA	TRBJ1-2	CASNRRNYGYTF	TGTGCCAGCAACAGGAGGAACTATGGCTACACCTTC
14	TRBV29-1	NA	TRBD1	TRBJ1-1	CSVTRDRINTEAFF	TGCAGCGTGACAAGGGACAGGATAAACACTGAAGCTTTCTTT
13	TRBV6-5	NA	NA	TRBJ2-3	CASRGRGTDTQYF	TGTGCCAGCAGAGGAAGGGGCACAGATACGCAGTATTTT
12	TRBV3-1/TRBV3-2	NA	NA	TRBJ2-3	CASSLRGNTQYF	TGTGCCAGCAGCCTGCGGGGTAATACGCAGTATTTT
12	TRBV11-1	NA	NA	TRBJ2-7	CASMGSTYEQYF	TGTGCCAGCATGGGCAGCACCTACGAGCAGTACTTC
15	TRBV15	NA	NA	TRBJ1-1	CATSRDWAGITEAFF	TGTGCCACCAGCAGAGATTGGGCCGGAATCACTGAAGCTTTCTTT
14	TRBV5-1	NA	NA	TRBJ1-5	CASSLGDRNQPQHF	TGCGCCAGCAGCTTGGGCGACAGAAATCAGCCCCAGCATTTT
15	TRBV27	once	TRBD1	TRBJ2-7	CASRVNRGPTYEQYF	TGTGCCAGCAGGGTAAACAGGGGTCCGACCTACGAGCAGTACTTC
13	TRBV19	NA	NA	TRBJ2-5	CASSIDLEETQYF	TGTGCCAGTAGTATAGATCTAGAGGAGACCCAGTACTTC
15	TRBV27	NA	TRBD2	TRBJ2-1	CASSFVASGENEQFF	TGTGCCAGCAGTTTCGTGGCTAGCGGGGAAAATGAGCAGTTCTTC
14	TRBV2	NA	NA	TRBJ2-5	CASSRGRGAETQYF	TGTGCCAGCAGTCGGGGACGGGGGGCAGAGACCCAGTACTTC
13	TRBV9	NA	TRBD1	TRBJ2-2	CASSGQGPGELFF	TGTGCCAGCAGCGGACAGGGTCCCGGGGAGCTGTTTTTT
16	TRBV5-1	NA	TRBD1	TRBJ1-5	CASSLGTGHSNQPQHF	TGCGCCAGCAGCTTGGGGACAGGGCATAGCAATCAGCCCCAGCATTTT
14	TRBV29-1	NA	NA	TRBJ2-7	CSVEARTDSHEQYF	TGCAGCGTTGAAGCCAGGACGGACAGTCACGAGCAGTACTTC
16	TRBV7-8	NA	TRBD1	TRBJ1-5	CASSLVGGAGNQPQHF	TGTGCCAGCAGCTTAGTAGGGGGCGCCGGCAATCAGCCCCAGCATTTT
16	TRBV5-4	once	TRBD1	TRBJ2-1	CASSPGRGRGTDEQFF	TGTGCCAGCAGCCCTGGCAGGGGGCGGGGTACCGATGAGCAGTTCTTC